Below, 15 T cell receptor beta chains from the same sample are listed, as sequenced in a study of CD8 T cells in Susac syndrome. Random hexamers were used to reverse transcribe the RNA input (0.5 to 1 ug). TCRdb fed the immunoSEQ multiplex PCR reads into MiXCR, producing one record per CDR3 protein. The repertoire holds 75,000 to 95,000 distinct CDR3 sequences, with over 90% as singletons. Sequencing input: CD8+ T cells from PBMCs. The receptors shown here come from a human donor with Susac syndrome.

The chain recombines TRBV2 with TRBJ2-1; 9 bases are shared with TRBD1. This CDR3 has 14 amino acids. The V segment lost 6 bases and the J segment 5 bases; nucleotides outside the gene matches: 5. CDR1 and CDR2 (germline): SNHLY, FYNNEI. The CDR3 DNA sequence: TGTGCCAGCAGCTGGACAGGGGAAAACAATGAGCAGTTCTTC. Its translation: CASSWTGENNEQFF.

For the CDR3, the DNA is TGTGCCAGCAGACGTGGCCTCTACGAGCAGTACTTC. Protein: CASRRGLYEQYF. The V and J genes are TRBV12-3 or TRBV12-4 and TRBJ2-7; no firm D call. The V end lost 6 bases, the J end lost 3 bases, and 9 bases lay between the germline ends. CDR3 length: 12 residues.

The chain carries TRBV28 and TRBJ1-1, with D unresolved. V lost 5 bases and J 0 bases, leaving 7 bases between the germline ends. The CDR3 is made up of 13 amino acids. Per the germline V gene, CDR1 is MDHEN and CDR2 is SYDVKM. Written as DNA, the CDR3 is TGTGCCAGCAGTCCGCGTCTGAACACTGAAGCTTTCTTT. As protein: CASSPRLNTEAFF.

The CDR3 DNA reads as TGCAGTGCTAGAGATGGGGGCGGGACTAGCGCCTTCGAGCAGTACTTC. This codes for CSARDGGGTSAFEQYF. J is TRBJ2-7 and V is TRBV20-1; 10 nucleotides align to TRBD2. CDR3 length: 16 residues. The trim removed 0 bases at V and 6 bases at J, leaving 11 bases unmatched. Per germline, CDR1 DFQATT and CDR2 SNEGSKA (reference sequence).

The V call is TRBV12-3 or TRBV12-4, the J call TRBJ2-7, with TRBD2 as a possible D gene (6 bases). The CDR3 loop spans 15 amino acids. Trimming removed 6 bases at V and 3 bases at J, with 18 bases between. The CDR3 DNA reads TGTGCCAGCAGCCCGGTCGCTAGCGCGAGCTACGAGCAGTACTTC. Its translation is CASSPVASASYEQYF.

DNA for the CDR3: TGTGCCACCAGCAGAGTTACGAGCGGAGTCTACGAGCAGTACTTC. Protein product: CATSRVTSGVYEQYF. The rearrangement joins TRBV15 to TRBJ2-7; TRBD2 might be the D (5 bases). Germline V lookup: CDR1 LNHNV, CDR2 YYDKDF (reference sequence). The CDR3 length is 15 residues. V shed 1 base and J shed 3 bases, with 13 bases lying between them.

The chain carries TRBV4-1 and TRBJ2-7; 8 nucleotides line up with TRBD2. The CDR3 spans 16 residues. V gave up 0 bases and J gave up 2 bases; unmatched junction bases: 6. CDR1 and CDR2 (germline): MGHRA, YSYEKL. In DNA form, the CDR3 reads TGCGCCAGCAGCCAAGATCTACGGGAGGGCCCCTACGAGCAGTACTTC. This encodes CASSQDLREGPYEQYF.

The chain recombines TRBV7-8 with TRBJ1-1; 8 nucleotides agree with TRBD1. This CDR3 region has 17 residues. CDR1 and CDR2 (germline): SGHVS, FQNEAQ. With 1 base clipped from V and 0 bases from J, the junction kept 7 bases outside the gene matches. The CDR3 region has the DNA TGTGCCAGCAGCTTAGTGTGGGCAGGGGGCATGAACACTGAAGCTTTCTTT. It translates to CASSLVWAGGMNTEAFF.

The CDR3 here is CASKPPGGNTEAFF. The CDR3, as DNA: TGTGCCAGTAAGCCTCCGGGGGGGAACACTGAAGCTTTCTTT. This chain links TRBV9 with TRBJ1-1; D is perhaps TRBD1 (5 bases). This CDR3 contains 14 residues. The V gene's germline CDR1 is SGDLS and CDR2 YYNGEE. V lost 8 bases to trimming and J lost 1 base, with 15 bases between them.

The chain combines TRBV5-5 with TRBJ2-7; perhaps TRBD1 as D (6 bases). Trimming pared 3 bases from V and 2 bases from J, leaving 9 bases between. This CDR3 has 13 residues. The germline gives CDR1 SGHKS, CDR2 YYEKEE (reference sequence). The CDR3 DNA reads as TGTGCCAGCAGCTCAGGACAGACCTACGAGCAGTACTTC. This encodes CASSSGQTYEQYF.

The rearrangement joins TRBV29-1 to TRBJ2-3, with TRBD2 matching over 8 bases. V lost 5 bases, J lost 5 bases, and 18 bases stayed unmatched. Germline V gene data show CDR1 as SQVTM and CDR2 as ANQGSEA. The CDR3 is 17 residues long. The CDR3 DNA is TGCAGCGTTCTGGCGGGAGGTCTCAGGACCTTCCGAGATACGCAGTATTTT. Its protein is CSVLAGGLRTFRDTQYF.

CDR3 coding DNA: TGTGCCAGTAGTATCGACAGTTACAATGAGCAGTTCTTC. Encoded protein: CASSIDSYNEQFF. This rearrangement joins TRBV19 to TRBJ2-1; tentatively, D is TRBD1 (5 bases). The ends were cut back, 3 bases at V and 4 bases at J, with 7 bases in the middle. Germline assignment: CDR1 LNHDA and CDR2 SQIVND (reference sequence). The CDR3 consists of 13 residues.

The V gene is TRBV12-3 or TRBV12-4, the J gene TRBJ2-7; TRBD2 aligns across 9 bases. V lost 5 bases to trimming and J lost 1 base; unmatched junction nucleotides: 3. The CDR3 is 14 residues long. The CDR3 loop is CASSRTSASYEQYF. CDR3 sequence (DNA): TGTGCCAGCAGTCGGACTAGCGCTTCCTACGAGCAGTACTTC.

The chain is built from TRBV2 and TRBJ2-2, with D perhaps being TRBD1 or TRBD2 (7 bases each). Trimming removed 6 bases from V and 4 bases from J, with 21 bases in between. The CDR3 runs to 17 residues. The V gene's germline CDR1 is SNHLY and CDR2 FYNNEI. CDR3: CASRDRSSGFGTGELFF. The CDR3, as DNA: TGTGCCAGCAGGGACAGGAGTAGCGGGTTTGGCACCGGGGAGCTGTTTTTT.

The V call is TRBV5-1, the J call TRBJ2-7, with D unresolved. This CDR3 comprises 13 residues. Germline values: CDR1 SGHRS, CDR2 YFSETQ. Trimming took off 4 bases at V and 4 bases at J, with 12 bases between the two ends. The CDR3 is CASSPTVGYEQYF. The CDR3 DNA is TGCGCCAGCAGCCCCACGGTCGGTTACGAGCAGTACTTC.